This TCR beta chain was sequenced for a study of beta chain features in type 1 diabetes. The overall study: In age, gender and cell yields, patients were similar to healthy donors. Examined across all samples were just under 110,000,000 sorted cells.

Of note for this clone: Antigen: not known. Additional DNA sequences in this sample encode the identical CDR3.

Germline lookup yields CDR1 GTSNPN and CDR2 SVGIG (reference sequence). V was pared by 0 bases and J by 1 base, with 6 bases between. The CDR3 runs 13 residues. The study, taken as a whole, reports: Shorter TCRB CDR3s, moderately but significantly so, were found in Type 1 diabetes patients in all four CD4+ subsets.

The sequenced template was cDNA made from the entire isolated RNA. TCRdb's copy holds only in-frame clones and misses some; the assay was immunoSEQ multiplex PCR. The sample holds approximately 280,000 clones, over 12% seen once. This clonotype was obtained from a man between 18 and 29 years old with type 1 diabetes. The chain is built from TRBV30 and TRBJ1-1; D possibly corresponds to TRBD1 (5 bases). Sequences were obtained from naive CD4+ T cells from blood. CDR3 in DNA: TGTGCCTGGAGTGTTCAGGGGAACACTGAAGCTTTCTTT. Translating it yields CAWSVQGNTEAFF.